The T cell receptor beta chain under discussion was sequenced for a study of T cell responses to AZD1222 COVID-19 vaccine. Study-level results: CD4 TCRs covered the whole spike, strongest at regions 160-218 and 743-854. Clonal diversity may have been underestimated, and the donors were mostly white British, with more females than males.

Both about-4-week and about-12-week second-dose recipients were combined. CDR3 length equals 13 residues. The V gene's germline CDR1 is MGHDK and CDR2 SYGVNS. V lost 2 bases and J lost 1, with 5 bases in between. Worth noting for this clone: No antigen is known for it.

The protocol was immunoSEQ multiplex PCR, while the TCRdb copy is restricted to in-frame clones and leaves out a portion. The sample lists about 130,000 clones, roughly nine tenths occurring once. The material sequenced was peripheral blood, taken 28 days after the second AZD1222 dose. The J gene is TRBJ1-1, the V gene TRBV25-1; D not resolved. The origin of this receptor is an adult who received the AZD1222 COVID-19 vaccine. CDR3 sequence reads: CASSEPENTEAFF. Here the CDR3 DNA reads TGTGCCAGCAGTGAACCAGAGAACACTGAAGCTTTCTTT.